This entry features one TCR beta chain sequence. This clone was seen only once. Its antigen has not been determined. Base qualities were left out, and no much larger clone turns up one base away. The data were obtained in a study of T cell changes during pregnancy in multiple sclerosis (dated by TCRdb to the late 2010s). Study-wide context: The study looked at changes in the T cell repertoire across pregnancy in women with multiple sclerosis.

Libraries were built with the immunoSEQ multiplex PCR assay. TCRdb obtained this table from immuneACCESS and retained in-frame rearrangements with V and J assigned. These tables miss some clones; where compared with another copy, unresolved V genes account for less than half of the shortfall, and the remainder is unexplained. Recorded for this sample are 40,000 to 50,000 clones; 85% to 95% of them occurred a single time. Jointly, the top ten make up around 0.47% of the sample. The CDR3 sequence holds 13 residues, the cysteine and phenylalanine included. The kept DNA is CDR3 alone, 39 bases in frame from the first base. V loses 7 bases of germline sequence and J loses 10 bases, and the interval between the two ends is 16 bases. Via the germline V gene, CDR1 is SGHTA and CDR2 FQGTGA.

The TCR sequence derives from a female donor with multiple sclerosis, enrolled in a pregnancy study. Sequencing used CD4+ T cells from peripheral blood mononuclear cells, obtained in the first trimester of pregnancy. The chain is made from TRBV7-3 and TRBJ2-2; too little of a D gene remains to name it. The CDR3 region has the sequence CASTNPGPSELFF. DNA sequence: TGTGCCAGCACCAACCCGGGTCCGTCGGAGCTGTTTTTT.